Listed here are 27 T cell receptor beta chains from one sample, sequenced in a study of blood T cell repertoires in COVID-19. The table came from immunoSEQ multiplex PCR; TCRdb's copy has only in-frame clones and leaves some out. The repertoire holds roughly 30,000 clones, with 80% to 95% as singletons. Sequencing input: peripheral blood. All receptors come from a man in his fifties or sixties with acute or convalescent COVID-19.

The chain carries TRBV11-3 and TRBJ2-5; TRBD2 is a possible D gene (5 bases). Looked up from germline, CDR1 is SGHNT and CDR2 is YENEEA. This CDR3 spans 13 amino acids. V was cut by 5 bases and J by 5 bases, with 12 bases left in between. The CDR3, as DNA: TGTGCCAGCAGCCTCATACTAGGGGAGACCCAGTACTTC. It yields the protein CASSLILGETQYF.

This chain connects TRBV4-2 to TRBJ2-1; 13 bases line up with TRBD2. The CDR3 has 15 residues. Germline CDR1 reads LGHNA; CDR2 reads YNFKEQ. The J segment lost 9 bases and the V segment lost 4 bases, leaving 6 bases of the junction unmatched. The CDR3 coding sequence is TGTGCCAGCAGCCCTGGACTAGCGGGAGAGAGTGAGCAGTTCTTC. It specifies CASSPGLAGESEQFF.

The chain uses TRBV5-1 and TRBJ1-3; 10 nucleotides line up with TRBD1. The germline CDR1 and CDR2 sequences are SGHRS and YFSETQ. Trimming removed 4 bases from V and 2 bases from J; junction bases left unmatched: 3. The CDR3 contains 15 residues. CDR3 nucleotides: TGCGCCAGCAGCGTCGGGACAGGGGCTGGAAACACCATATATTTT. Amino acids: CASSVGTGAGNTIYF.

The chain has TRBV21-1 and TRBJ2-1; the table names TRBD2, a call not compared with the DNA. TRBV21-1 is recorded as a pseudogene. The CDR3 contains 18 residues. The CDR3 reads CARSCLQRELEGYNEQFF. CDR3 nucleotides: TGTGCCAGGTCCTGTCTTCAGCGGGAGTTAGAAGGCTACAATGAGCAGTTCTTC.

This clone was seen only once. CDR3 sequence reads: CASRTTSGRPNTGELFF. CDR3 DNA sequence: TGTGCAAGTCGTACGACTAGCGGGAGGCCTAACACCGGGGAGCTGTTTTTT. The chain combines TRBV12-2 with TRBJ2-2; the table names TRBD2, a call not compared with the DNA. TRBV12-2 constitutes a pseudogene. This CDR3 comprises 17 residues.

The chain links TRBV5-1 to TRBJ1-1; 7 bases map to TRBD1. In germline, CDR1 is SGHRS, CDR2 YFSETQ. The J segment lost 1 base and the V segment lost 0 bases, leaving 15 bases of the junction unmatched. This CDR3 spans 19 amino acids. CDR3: CASSLAWRGGDLRNTEAFF. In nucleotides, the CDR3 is TGCGCCAGCAGCTTGGCCTGGAGAGGGGGCGATCTGCGGAACACTGAAGCTTTCTTT.

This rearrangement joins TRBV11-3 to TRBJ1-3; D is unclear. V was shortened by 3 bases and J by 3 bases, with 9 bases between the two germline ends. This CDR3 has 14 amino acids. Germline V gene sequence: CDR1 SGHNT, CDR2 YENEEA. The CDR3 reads CASSFPGFGNTIYF. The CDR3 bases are TGTGCCAGCAGCTTCCCGGGGTTTGGAAACACCATATATTTT.

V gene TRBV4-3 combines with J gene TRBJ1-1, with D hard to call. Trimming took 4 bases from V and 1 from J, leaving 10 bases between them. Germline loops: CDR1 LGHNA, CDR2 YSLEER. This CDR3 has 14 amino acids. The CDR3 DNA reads TGCGCCAGCAGCCGAGATCGCAGGAACACTGAAGCTTTCTTT. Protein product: CASSRDRRNTEAFF.

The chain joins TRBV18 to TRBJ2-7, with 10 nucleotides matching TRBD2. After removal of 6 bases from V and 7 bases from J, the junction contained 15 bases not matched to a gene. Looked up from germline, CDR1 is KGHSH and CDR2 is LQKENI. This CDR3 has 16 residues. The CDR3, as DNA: TGTGCCAGCTCCCCCCGCCAGCGGGAGGGCCGAAGGGAGCAGTACGTC. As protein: CASSPRQREGRREQYV.

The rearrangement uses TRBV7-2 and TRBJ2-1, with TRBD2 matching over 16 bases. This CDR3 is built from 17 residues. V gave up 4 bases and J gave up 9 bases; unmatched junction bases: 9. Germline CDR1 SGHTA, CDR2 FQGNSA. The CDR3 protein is CASSSPGLAGGQGEQFF. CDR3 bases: TGTGCCAGCAGCTCGCCGGGACTAGCGGGAGGGCAGGGTGAGCAGTTCTTC.

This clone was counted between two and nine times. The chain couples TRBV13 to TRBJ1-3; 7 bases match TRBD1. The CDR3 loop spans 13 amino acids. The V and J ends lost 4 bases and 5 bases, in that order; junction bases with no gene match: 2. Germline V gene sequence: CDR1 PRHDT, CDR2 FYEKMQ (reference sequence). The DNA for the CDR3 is TGTGCCAGCAGCTCGGGACAGAGAAACACCATATATTTT. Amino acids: CASSSGQRNTIYF.

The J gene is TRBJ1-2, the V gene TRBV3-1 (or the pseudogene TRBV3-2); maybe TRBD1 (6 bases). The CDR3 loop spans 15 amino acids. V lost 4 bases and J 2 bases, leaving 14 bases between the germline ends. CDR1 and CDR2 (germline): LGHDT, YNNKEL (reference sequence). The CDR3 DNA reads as TGTGCCAGCAGCCTCGGAGGGGGGGCGAACTATGGCTACACCTTC. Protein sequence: CASSLGGGANYGYTF.

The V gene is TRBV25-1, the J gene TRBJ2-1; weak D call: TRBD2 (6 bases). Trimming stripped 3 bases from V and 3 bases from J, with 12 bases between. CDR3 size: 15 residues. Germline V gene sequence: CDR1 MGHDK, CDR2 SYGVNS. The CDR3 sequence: CASSDAGWGYNEQFF. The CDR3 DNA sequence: TGTGCCAGCAGTGACGCGGGATGGGGCTACAATGAGCAGTTCTTC.

CDR3 nucleotides: TGTGCCAGCAGCGTAGCTAGTCATAATCAGCCCCAGCATTTT. Translation gives CASSVASHNQPQHF. The V call is TRBV9, the J call TRBJ1-5; the D is unclear. Per the germline V gene, CDR1 is SGDLS and CDR2 is YYNGEE. V shed 0 bases and J shed 4 bases, with 8 bases lying between them. This CDR3 contains 14 residues. Looking up the rest from reference TRBV9 and TRBJ1-5 gives the full variable domain: DSGVTQTPKHLITATGQRVTLRCSPRSGDLSVYWYQQSLDQGLQFLIQYYNGEERAKGNILERFSAQQFPDLHSELNLSSLELGDSALYFCASSVASHNQPQHFGDGTRLSIL.

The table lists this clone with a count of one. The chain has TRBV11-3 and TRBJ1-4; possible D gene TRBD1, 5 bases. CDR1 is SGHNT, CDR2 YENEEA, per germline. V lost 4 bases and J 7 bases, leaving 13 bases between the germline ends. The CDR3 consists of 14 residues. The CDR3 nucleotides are TGTGCCAGCAGCTCCGACGGGGGTGGTGAAAAACTGTTTTTT. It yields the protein CASSSDGGGEKLFF.

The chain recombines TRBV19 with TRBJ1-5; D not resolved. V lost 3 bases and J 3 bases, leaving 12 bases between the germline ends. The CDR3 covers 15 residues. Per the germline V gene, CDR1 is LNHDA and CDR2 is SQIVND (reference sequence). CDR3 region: CASSIVRSDNQPQHF. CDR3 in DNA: TGTGCCAGTAGTATTGTGAGGTCCGACAATCAGCCCCAGCATTTT. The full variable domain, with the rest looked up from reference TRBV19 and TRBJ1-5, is DGGITQSPKYLFRKEGQNVTLSCEQNLNHDAMYWYRQDPGQGLRLIYYSQIVNDFQKGDIAEGYSVSREKKESFPLTVTSAQKNPTAFYLCASSIVRSDNQPQHFGDGTRLSIL.

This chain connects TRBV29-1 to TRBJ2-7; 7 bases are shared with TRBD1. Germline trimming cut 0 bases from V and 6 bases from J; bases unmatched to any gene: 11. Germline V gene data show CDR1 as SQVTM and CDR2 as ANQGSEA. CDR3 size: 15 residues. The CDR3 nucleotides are TGCAGCGTTGAAGATGAAAAAGACAGGGTGGGCGAGCAGTACTTC. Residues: CSVEDEKDRVGEQYF.

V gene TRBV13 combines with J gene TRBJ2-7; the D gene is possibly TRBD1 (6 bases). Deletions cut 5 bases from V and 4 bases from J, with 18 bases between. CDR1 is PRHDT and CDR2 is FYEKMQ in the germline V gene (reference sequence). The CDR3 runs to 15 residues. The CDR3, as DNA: TGTGCCAGCAGCCCCCGGCCGGACAGAGCTTACGAGCAGTACGTC. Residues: CASSPRPDRAYEQYV.

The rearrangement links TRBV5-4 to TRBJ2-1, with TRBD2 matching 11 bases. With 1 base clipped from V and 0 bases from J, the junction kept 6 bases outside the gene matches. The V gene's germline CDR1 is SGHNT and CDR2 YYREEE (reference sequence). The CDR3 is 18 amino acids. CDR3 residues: CASSLKLAGVYSYNEQFF. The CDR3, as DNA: TGTGCCAGCAGCTTGAAACTAGCGGGAGTCTACTCCTACAATGAGCAGTTCTTC. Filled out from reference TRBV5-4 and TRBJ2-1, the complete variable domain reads ETGVTQSPTHLIKTRGQQVTLRCSSQSGHNTVSWYQQALGQGPQFIFQYYREEENGRGNFPPRFSGLQFPNYSSELNVNALELDDSALYLCASSLKLAGVYSYNEQFFGPGTRLTVL.

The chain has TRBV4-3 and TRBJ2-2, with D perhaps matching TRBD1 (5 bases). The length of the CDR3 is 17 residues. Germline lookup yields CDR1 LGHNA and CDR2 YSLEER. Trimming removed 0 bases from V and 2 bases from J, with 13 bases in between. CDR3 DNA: TGCGCCAGCAGCCAAGAAGGCCGCCAGGGAAACACCGGGGAGCTGTTTTTT. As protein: CASSQEGRQGNTGELFF.

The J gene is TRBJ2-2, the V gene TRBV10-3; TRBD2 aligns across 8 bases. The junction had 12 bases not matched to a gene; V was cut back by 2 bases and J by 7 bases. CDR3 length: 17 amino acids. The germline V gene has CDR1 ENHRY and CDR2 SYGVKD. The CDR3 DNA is TGTGCCATCAGTGAGCCCTCGGGAGGGGCCGATGACGGGGAGCTGTTTTTT. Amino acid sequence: CAISEPSGGADDGELFF.

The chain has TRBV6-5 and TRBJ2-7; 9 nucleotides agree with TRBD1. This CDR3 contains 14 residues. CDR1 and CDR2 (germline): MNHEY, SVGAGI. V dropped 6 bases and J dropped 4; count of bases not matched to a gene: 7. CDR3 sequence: CASRRGQGSYEQYV. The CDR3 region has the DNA TGTGCCAGCAGGCGGGGACAGGGCTCTTACGAGCAGTACGTC.

This CDR3 is CASGFGQNEKLFF. The DNA of the CDR3 is TGTGCTAGTGGTTTTGGACAGAATGAAAAACTGTTTTTT. This rearrangement joins TRBV12-5 to TRBJ1-4; D may be TRBD1 (6 bases). Trimming removed 3 bases from V and 5 bases from J, with 7 bases in between. Germline V CDR1 and CDR2: LGHNT, FRNRAP. This CDR3 spans 13 amino acids. The variable domain in full, completed from reference TRBV12-5 and TRBJ1-4, reads DARVTQTPRHKVTEMGQEVTMRCQPILGHNTVFWYRQTMMQGLELLAYFRNRAPLDDSGMPKDRFSAEMPDATLATLKIQPSEPRDSAVYFCASGFGQNEKLFFGSGTQLSVL.

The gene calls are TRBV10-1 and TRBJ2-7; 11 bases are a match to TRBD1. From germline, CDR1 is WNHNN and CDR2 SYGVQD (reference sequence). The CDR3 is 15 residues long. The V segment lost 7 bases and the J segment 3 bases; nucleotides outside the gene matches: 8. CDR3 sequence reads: CASITDRGQDYEQYV. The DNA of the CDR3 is TGCGCCAGCATTACGGACAGGGGGCAAGACTACGAGCAGTACGTC.

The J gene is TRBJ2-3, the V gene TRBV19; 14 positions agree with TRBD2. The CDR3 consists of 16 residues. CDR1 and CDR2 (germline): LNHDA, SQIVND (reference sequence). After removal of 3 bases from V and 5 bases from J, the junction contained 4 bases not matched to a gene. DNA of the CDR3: TGTGCCAGTAGTATCCCAGGACTAGCGGGAGGAGATACGCAGTATTTT. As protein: CASSIPGLAGGDTQYF.

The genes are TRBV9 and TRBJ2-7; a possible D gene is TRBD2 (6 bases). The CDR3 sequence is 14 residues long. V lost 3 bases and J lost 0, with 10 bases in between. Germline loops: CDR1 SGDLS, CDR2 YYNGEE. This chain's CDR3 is CASSDDGSSYEQYF. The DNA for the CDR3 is TGTGCCAGCAGCGATGACGGGAGCTCCTACGAGCAGTACTTC.

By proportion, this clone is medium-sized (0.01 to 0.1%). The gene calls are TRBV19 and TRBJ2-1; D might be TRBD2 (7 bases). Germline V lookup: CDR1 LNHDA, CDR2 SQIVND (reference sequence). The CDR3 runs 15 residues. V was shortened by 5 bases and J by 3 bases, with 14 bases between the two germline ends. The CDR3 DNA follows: TGTGCCAGTAGTGTCGGGGGGACATACTACAATGAGCAGTTCTTC. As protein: CASSVGGTYYNEQFF.